The source of this TCR beta chain is a study of blood T cell repertoires in COVID-19 (dated by TCRdb to the early 2020s). About the investigation overall: Samples from collaborators originated in the United States, Italy and Spain and spanned both the acute and convalescent phases of COVID-19. The sample metadata nearly always contained a de-identified subject ID, COVID-19 status, age in years and sex. The samples were drawn from the first 160 participants of the ongoing ImmuneRACE study and from 1,200 or so subjects provided by 6 global collaborators. The dataset comprised deeply sampled blood TCRbeta repertoires from subjects exposed to, actively infected with, or recovered from COVID-19. The prospective study material was composed of cDNA or gDNA derived from T cells, B-cell-depleted T cells, or PBMCs. The repertoires were made available in a free public database intended to serve as a resource for research on the immune response to SARS-CoV-2. Where available, HLA class I and class II types were taken from metadata supplied by the sample provider and were not determined by assay-based typing. On the study overall, not on this receptor specifically: The quantity of clinical and demographic metadata differed by source and by participant and was supplied without curation.

Remarks on this clone: This receptor's antigen is unknown. Base-call qualities are not available, and no considerably larger clone is one nucleotide away.

Cut back by 2 bases and 0 bases, the V and J ends lie 5 bases apart. From its cysteine to its phenylalanine, the CDR3 spans 13 amino acids. Here the CDR3 DNA is all that survives: 39 bases in frame from base 1. Samples from volunteer blood donors who had recovered from COVID-19 were contributed by a second Seattle source. Collaborating institutions collected whole blood in K2EDTA tubes following their own protocols. For TCRbeta analysis, collaborators shipped samples in one of three forms: frozen whole blood, isolated PBMCs, or DNA extracted from either of those sample types. TCRbeta CDR3 regions were amplified from genomic DNA using the immunoSEQ Assay, a bias-controlled multiplex PCR. Turning to the authors' computational methods: The number of nucleated cells in each sample was estimated from the amplification of reference gene primers within the assay. To quantify the absolute abundance of each unique TCRbeta CDR3 rearrangement, sequence reads were collapsed and filtered. For each sample, productive Simpson clonality was calculated as the square root of Simpson's diversity index over productive rearrangements. Here the immuneACCESS table is served through TCRdb, limited to in-frame sequences with V and J called. Missing clones are a known gap in these copies; in checked studies unresolved V genes cover under half, and the rest lacks a known reason. The V and J calls and the clone size are those of that table, but D and trimming were determined from the DNA. The table for this sample lists roughly 150,000 clones; approximately 90% of them were counted only once. The leading ten clones occupy roughly 2% of the sample.

The sequenced sample was peripheral blood. The source is a man aged 45-65 years who had recovered from COVID-19. The rearrangement combines TRBV12-3 or TRBV12-4 with TRBJ2-7; the D gene cannot be resolved reliably. In nucleotides, the sequence is TGTGCCAGCAGTTTATGGAGCTCCTACGAGCAGTACTTC. This yields the protein CASSLWSSYEQYF.